This T cell receptor (beta chain) was captured by sequencing in a study of tumor-infiltrating lymphocytes in primary liver carcinoma. The overall study: Maximum tumor diameters ranged from roughly 4.2 to 10 cm, stage T1-T3 N0M0.

This CDR3 is built from 13 residues. The ends were cut back, 6 bases at V and 1 base at J, with 9 bases in the middle. CDR1 and CDR2 from the germline V gene are MNHEY and SVGAGI. For blood RNA, unsorted whole blood served as the source, and germline DNA was extracted too. Total RNA (around 0.45 ug) served as template for TCR beta cDNA synthesis primed by a constant-region primer. TCR beta libraries came from three nested multiplex PCR rounds using slightly modified ARM-PCR. Each of the first two PCR rounds ran 9 to 11 cycles with TRBV1-TRBV30 forward and C-beta reverse primers. Using its own MiXCR run on the multiplex PCR reads, TCRdb lists one record per CDR3 protein. The sample holds about 320,000 distinct CDR3 sequences; roughly 60% are singletons and the top ten take roughly 9%.

This clonotype originated in a man aged 35-49 years with primary liver carcinoma and hepatitis B virus infection. V usage is TRBV6-5 and J usage is TRBJ1-1; D unresolved. Sequencing used peripheral blood. The DNA for the CDR3 is TGTGCCAGCAGGCGAACCCAGAACACTGAAGCTTTCTTT. It translates to CASRRTQNTEAFF.